Each of the 29 T cell receptor beta chains below was sequenced from the same sample in a study of T cell responses to AZD1222 COVID-19 vaccine. Repertoires were generated with immunoSEQ multiplex PCR, while TCRdb's copy carries only in-frame clones and drops some. The sample gives around 150,000 clones, roughly 88% of which show up once; roughly 3.5% is in the top ten. Here the sequenced sample was peripheral blood, taken on day 0 of MenACWY control vaccination. These receptors came from an adult in good health.

The count of this clone is one. The chain has TRBV12-3 or TRBV12-4 and TRBJ1-4; possibly TRBD1 for D (6 bases). The ends were cut back, 5 bases at V and 5 bases at J, with 9 bases in the middle. This CDR3 is built from 13 residues. CDR3 in amino acids: CASSNRANEKLFF. CDR3 DNA: TGTGCCAGCAGTAACAGGGCAAATGAAAAACTGTTTTTT.

The chain has TRBV5-8 and TRBJ2-5; D not resolved. The CDR3 runs to 13 residues. V shed 2 bases and J shed 2 bases, with 7 bases lying between them. In germline, CDR1 is SGHTS, CDR2 YDEGEE. CDR3 sequence: CASSLQRQETQYF. CDR3 sequence (DNA): TGTGCCAGCAGCTTACAGAGGCAAGAGACCCAGTACTTC.

This chain connects TRBV19 to TRBJ2-3; maybe TRBD1 (5 bases). Trimming left V 6 bases short and J 6 bases short, with 19 bases between. Germline CDR1 is LNHDA and CDR2 is SQIVND (reference sequence). The CDR3 is made up of 15 amino acids. The CDR3 protein is CASRAIRGGADTQYF. In nucleotides, the CDR3 is TGTGCCAGTAGGGCGATAAGGGGTGGCGCGGATACGCAGTATTTT.

The chain joins TRBV7-2 to TRBJ1-5, with a possible D match to TRBD1 (5 bases). Germline V gene sequence: CDR1 SGHTA, CDR2 FQGNSA. V lost 5 bases, J lost 5 bases, and 16 bases lay in between. The length of the CDR3 is 15 residues. The CDR3 nucleotides are TGTGCCAGCAGCCCACCCGGGACTCGGGATCAGCCCCAGCATTTT. Translating it yields CASSPPGTRDQPQHF.

This clone has just a few counts. The V call is TRBV11-3, the J call TRBJ1-3; tentatively, D is TRBD1 (5 bases). V was pared by 4 bases and J by 0 bases, with 10 bases between. CDR1 and CDR2 from the germline V gene are SGHNT and YENEEA. The CDR3 runs to 15 residues. The CDR3 reads CASSWTRGSGNTIYF. CDR3 nucleotides: TGTGCCAGCAGCTGGACACGTGGCTCTGGAAACACCATATATTTT.

The J gene is TRBJ1-2, the V gene TRBV7-2; 8 bases are shared with TRBD1. Looked up from germline, CDR1 is SGHTA and CDR2 is FQGNSA. The CDR3 totals 17 residues. The ends lost 4 bases at V and 4 bases at J; junction bases unmatched: 14. The CDR3 loop reads CASSSLRPGGESYGYTF. The CDR3 DNA follows: TGTGCCAGCAGCTCTCTACGGCCAGGGGGCGAGAGCTATGGCTACACCTTC.

The V and J genes are TRBV7-2 and TRBJ1-4; 10 bases match TRBD1. The ends lost 5 bases at V and 10 bases at J; junction bases unmatched: 7. The length of the CDR3 is 14 residues. Germline V gene sequence: CDR1 SGHTA, CDR2 FQGNSA. DNA of the CDR3: TGTGCCAGCAGCCCATTAGGACAGGGGGGAAAACTGTTTTTT. It yields the protein CASSPLGQGGKLFF.

The chain employs TRBV6-2 or TRBV6-3 and TRBJ2-1, with a weak D call TRBD2 (5 bases). There are 17 residues in the CDR3. Trimming cost V 5 bases and J 4 bases, with 21 bases left between them. The germline V gene has CDR1 MNHEY and CDR2 SVGEGT. CDR3 amino acids: CASSIILAFLLYNEQFF. DNA of the CDR3: TGTGCCAGCAGTATAATTCTAGCCTTCTTACTATACAATGAGCAGTTCTTC.

The V call is TRBV7-9, the J call TRBJ2-3; maybe TRBD2 (6 bases). The V and J ends lost 10 bases and 0 bases respectively, with 11 bases between them. The CDR3 runs to 13 residues. Germline CDR1 SEHNR, CDR2 FQNEAQ (reference sequence). The CDR3, as DNA: TGTGCCATCAAGGGGACTAGCACAGATACGCAGTATTTT. It encodes CAIKGTSTDTQYF.

The gene calls are TRBV29-1 and TRBJ1-1, with D possibly being TRBD1 (5 bases). Deletions cut 0 bases from V and 11 bases from J, with 10 bases between. CDR3 size: 11 residues. The V gene's germline CDR1 is SQVTM and CDR2 ANQGSEA. The CDR3 is CSVEEGGGAFF. DNA for the CDR3: TGCAGCGTTGAAGAGGGGGGTGGGGCTTTCTTT.

This clone was recorded once. V gene TRBV9 combines with J gene TRBJ2-2, with 9 bases that match TRBD2. Germline V CDR1 and CDR2: SGDLS, YYNGEE. The CDR3 runs 16 residues. With 0 bases clipped from V and 6 bases from J, the junction kept 6 bases outside the gene matches. The CDR3 DNA reads as TGTGCCAGCAGCGTAGAGGGACTAGCAGTCGCCGGGGAGCTGTTTTTT. It codes for CASSVEGLAVAGELFF.

The chain couples TRBV6-5 to TRBJ1-2; the D is unclear. Germline loops: CDR1 MNHEY, CDR2 SVGAGI. The CDR3 runs to 14 residues. Trimming pared 5 bases from V and 4 bases from J, leaving 14 bases between. CDR3 in DNA: TGTGCCAGCAGTCCCCAGCCGGGCCCCTATGGCTACACCTTC. It translates to CASSPQPGPYGYTF.

The V and J genes are TRBV19 and TRBJ2-1; the match to TRBD1 covers 9 bases. Trimming took 7 bases from V and 9 from J; bases not matched to a gene: 13. There are 15 residues in the CDR3. Germline-derived CDR1 and CDR2 are LNHDA and SQIVND (reference sequence). The CDR3 DNA sequence: TGTGCCAGTAAGTCCCCCAGGGACAGGGTAGGTGAGCAGTTCTTC. Translation: CASKSPRDRVGEQFF.

With respect to this clone: Sequence at one end of the junction differs from germline and may be a read error. The rearrangement uses TRBV15 and TRBJ2-1; a possible D gene is TRBD2 (6 bases). CDR1 and CDR2 (germline): LNHNV, YYDKDF (reference sequence). The CDR3 length is 12 residues. The chain's CDR3 is CATSRDRDCSVF. The CDR3 region has the DNA TGTGCCACCAGCAGAGACCGGGACTGTTCGGTCTTC. The full variable domain, with the rest looked up from reference TRBV15 and TRBJ2-1, is DAMVIQNPRYQVTQFGKPVTLSCSQTLNHNVMYWYQQKSSQAPKLLFHYYDKDFNNEADTPDNFQSRRPNTSFCFLDIRSPGLGDTAMYLCATSRDRDCSVFGPGTRLTVL.

This clone was seen a single time. V usage is TRBV7-9 and J usage is TRBJ1-2, with D possibly matching TRBD1 (5 bases). Trimming took off 5 bases at V and 7 bases at J, with 20 bases between the two ends. Germline V gives CDR1 SEHNR, CDR2 FQNEAQ (reference sequence). The CDR3 length is 15 residues. The CDR3 coding sequence is TGTGCCAGCAGCCTCCCCCAGGGACCCCCCTCTGGCTACACCTTC. It specifies CASSLPQGPPSGYTF.

Only a few counts were recorded for this clone. V is TRBV9 and J is TRBJ2-7; D may be TRBD2 (7 bases). The CDR3 has 15 amino acids. CDR1 is SGDLS and CDR2 is YYNGEE in the germline V gene. Trimming pared 3 bases from V and 5 bases from J, leaving 18 bases between. The chain's CDR3 is CASSAAGASPHEQYF. CDR3 sequence (DNA): TGTGCCAGCAGCGCCGCGGGGGCTTCCCCCCACGAGCAGTACTTC.

This chain joins TRBV18 and TRBJ1-2, with D unclear. Germline CDR1 reads KGHSH; CDR2 reads LQKENI. The CDR3 totals 14 residues. The V gene lost 7 bases and the J gene lost 1 base, with 13 bases spanning the gap. The CDR3 reads CASYKGENNYGYTF. As DNA, the CDR3 is TGTGCCAGCTACAAAGGCGAAAATAACTATGGCTACACCTTC.

The chain has TRBV28 and TRBJ1-2, with D possibly matching TRBD1 (6 bases). CDR3 length: 16 residues. Germline CDR1 reads MDHEN; CDR2 reads SYDVKM. V was clipped by 3 bases and J by 4 bases, with 18 bases between them. The CDR3 sequence is CASSFLTGISSYGYTF. The CDR3 DNA reads as TGTGCCAGCAGTTTCCTTACAGGGATCTCTTCCTATGGCTACACCTTC.

This sequence joins TRBV5-1 and TRBJ2-7; 7 bases match TRBD1. CDR3 length equals 16 residues. V shed 2 bases, J shed 2 bases, and the junction held 10 bases outside the gene matches. CDR1 SGHRS and CDR2 YFSETQ come from the germline V gene. CDR3 amino acids: CASSLMTTGTAYEQYF. The CDR3 bases are TGCGCCAGCAGCTTAATGACGACCGGGACAGCCTACGAGCAGTACTTC.

The chain employs TRBV9 and TRBJ2-4; TRBD1 matches 11 bases. The germline gives CDR1 SGDLS, CDR2 YYNGEE. Trimming cost V 5 bases and J 1 base; bases outside gene matches: 11. The CDR3 totals 18 residues. The CDR3 nucleotides read TGTGCCAGCAGTCCGGGACAGGGGGTAGTTTGGGCCAAAAACATTCAGTACTTC. This gives the protein CASSPGQGVVWAKNIQYF.

The V and J genes are TRBV5-6 and TRBJ2-7; either TRBD1 or TRBD2 may supply D (5 bases each). Germline CDR1 and CDR2: SGHDT and YYEEEE. The length of the CDR3 is 12 residues. V lost 5 bases, J lost 5 bases, and 11 bases lay in between. The CDR3 region is CASRRTGHEQYF. The CDR3 nucleotides read TGTGCCAGCAGACGGACGGGGCACGAGCAGTACTTC.

The genes are TRBV24-1 and TRBJ2-2, with a weak D call TRBD2 (5 bases). Trimming cost V 5 bases and J 7 bases, with 19 bases left between them. Per the germline V gene, CDR1 is KGHDR and CDR2 is SFDVKD. The CDR3 has 16 amino acids. In nucleotides, the CDR3 is TGTGCCACCAGTGGGGCCGAGTTTAGCGTGGGCGGGGAGCTGTTTTTT. Translating gives CATSGAEFSVGGELFF.

This clone was seen just once. V usage is TRBV5-1 and J usage is TRBJ2-3; TRBD1 is a possible D gene (5 bases). Trimming stripped 1 base from V and 4 bases from J, with 10 bases between. The CDR3 loop spans 14 amino acids. Germline V gene data show CDR1 as SGHRS and CDR2 as YFSETQ. The CDR3 bases are TGCGCCAGCAGCTTGAACCAGGGTTCAGATACGCAGTATTTT. Its translation is CASSLNQGSDTQYF.

This clone has only one observation. The V and J genes are TRBV7-2 and TRBJ2-7; D is possibly TRBD1 (5 bases). V shed 6 bases and J shed 3 bases, with 18 bases lying between them. Per germline, CDR1 SGHTA and CDR2 FQGNSA. CDR3 length equals 15 residues. CDR3 in DNA: TGTGCCAGCAGGTTTACCAGGGTGGGTAACTACGAGCAGTACTTC. Translating it yields CASRFTRVGNYEQYF.

The chain combines TRBV2 with TRBJ1-6; D gene uncertain. The CDR3 is 15 residues long. V lost 7 bases and J 7 bases, leaving 17 bases between the germline ends. The germline CDR1 and CDR2 sequences are SNHLY and FYNNEI. The CDR3: CASIPALSRNSPLHF. CDR3 coding DNA: TGTGCCAGCATACCCGCGCTCTCCCGAAATTCACCCCTCCACTTT.

The chain employs TRBV12-3 or TRBV12-4 and TRBJ1-5; D ambiguous. Between the trimmed V and J ends, which lost 10 bases and 3 bases, there was a span of 13 bases. The CDR3 consists of 13 residues. CDR3 nucleotides: TGTGCCACCCGTGCGTATGCCAATCAGCCCCAGCATTTT. Translated: CATRAYANQPQHF.

The chain links TRBV5-1 to TRBJ1-2; D gene ambiguous. V lost 4 bases and J 4 bases, leaving 14 bases between the germline ends. The CDR3 runs to 14 residues. Germline V gives CDR1 SGHRS, CDR2 YFSETQ. Written as DNA, the CDR3 is TGCGCCAGCAGCCCCGGCGAAAACCTCTATGGCTACACCTTC. Its protein product is CASSPGENLYGYTF.

This chain links TRBV30 with TRBJ1-1; possibly TRBD1 for D (6 bases). Germline-derived CDR1 and CDR2 are GTSNPN and SVGIG (reference sequence). Between the trimmed V and J ends, which lost 0 bases and 5 bases, there was a span of 13 bases. The CDR3 has 14 amino acids. The CDR3 is CAWSVRRGGTEAFF. CDR3 nucleotide sequence: TGTGCCTGGAGTGTGAGAAGGGGGGGAACTGAAGCTTTCTTT. The full variable domain, in which reference TRBV30 and TRBJ1-1 provide the parts outside the CDR3, is SQTIHQWPATLVQPVGSPLSLECTVEGTSNPNLYWYRQAAGRGLQLLFYSVGIGQISSEVPQNLSASRPQDRQFILSSKKLLLSDSGFYLCAWSVRRGGTEAFFGQGTRLTVV.

The count of this clone is one. This rearrangement joins TRBV19 to TRBJ1-5; D unresolved. The V and J ends lost 2 bases and 3 bases respectively, with 14 bases between them. The CDR3 totals 16 residues. Germline loops: CDR1 LNHDA, CDR2 SQIVND (reference sequence). CDR3 coding DNA: TGTGCCAGTAGTATACTTGGGGTAAGGGCCAATCAGCCCCAGCATTTT. Its translation: CASSILGVRANQPQHF.